This TCR beta chain was sequenced during a study of blood T cell repertoires in COVID-19. On the study more broadly: The United States, Italy and Spain provided the acute and convalescent COVID-19 samples. Nucleic acid was either cDNA or gDNA, and it came from T cells, B-cell-depleted T cells, or PBMCs.

In the study's own analysis: Reference gene primer amplification gave estimated nucleated cell counts. Some clones are missing from TCRdb's copy, which holds only in-frame ones; the method was immunoSEQ multiplex PCR. The DNA gave D and trimming, while V, J and clone size come from that table. The profile shows 150,000 to 200,000 clones, roughly 90% of them singletons. This clone has only one observation. Trimming at V came to 5 bases and at J to 1 base, leaving 4 bases not matched to a gene. The CDR3 is 15 residues long. CDR1 SGHNT and CDR2 YENEEA come from the germline V gene. The specimen was peripheral blood. The J gene is TRBJ1-1, the V gene TRBV11-3, with 10 bases matching TRBD1. The receptor was isolated from a man in his sixties with acute or convalescent COVID-19. CDR3 bases: TGTGCCAGCAGCGCAAGACAGGGGGCGAACACTGAAGCTTTCTTT. It translates to CASSARQGANTEAFF.